Each of the 18 T cell receptor beta chains below was sequenced from the same sample in a study of beta chain features in type 1 diabetes. cDNA synthesis used the whole RNA isolate, giving expressed TCRB sequences. The table came from immunoSEQ multiplex PCR; TCRdb's copy has only in-frame clones and leaves some out. The sample yields fewer than 150,000 clones, 6.5% to 8.5% seen once. The sequencing sample was made of central memory CD4+ T cells from blood. The receptors stem from a woman aged 25 to 45 in good health.

This clone showed up just a few times. The gene calls are TRBV7-2 and TRBJ2-7; 8 bases map to TRBD1. The CDR3 loop spans 16 amino acids. Trimming removed 5 bases from V and 6 bases from J; junction bases left unmatched: 15. Germline CDR1 is SGHTA and CDR2 is FQGNSA. CDR3 sequence (DNA): TGTGCCAGCAGCCTCTTTGGTGGGACAGGTGAACGCGAGCAGTACTTC. This codes for CASSLFGGTGEREQYF.

The chain employs TRBV7-9 and TRBJ2-7; 10 bases line up with TRBD1. This CDR3 is built from 16 residues. CDR1 is SEHNR and CDR2 is FQNEAQ in the germline V gene (reference sequence). V lost 1 base and J lost 0; bases outside the gene matches: 3. CDR3 residues: CASSLEGQGSSYEQYF. In DNA form, the CDR3 reads TGTGCCAGCAGCTTAGAGGGACAGGGGAGCTCCTACGAGCAGTACTTC.

This clone was seen at least ten times. The J gene is TRBJ2-2, the V gene TRBV7-8; unclear D gene. Looked up from germline, CDR1 is SGHVS and CDR2 is FQNEAQ. Trimming pared 4 bases from V and 1 base from J, leaving 13 bases between. This CDR3 spans 16 amino acids. CDR3 DNA sequence: TGTGCCAGCAGCTCCCAGTCTGAGGTGAACACCGGGGAGCTGTTTTTT. Translation: CASSSQSEVNTGELFF.

This clone was recorded a few times. The rearrangement joins TRBV11-2 to TRBJ2-6, with TRBD1 as a possible D gene (6 bases). Looked up from germline, CDR1 is SGHAT and CDR2 is FQNNGV. This CDR3 has 15 residues. Trimming left V 5 bases short and J 0 bases short, with 8 bases between. The CDR3 nucleotides are TGTGCCAGCAGCCCCAGGGGCTCTGGGGCCAACGTCCTGACTTTC. Protein: CASSPRGSGANVLTF.

This rearrangement joins TRBV9 to TRBJ1-2; 9 bases are a match to TRBD1. The J segment lost 5 bases and the V segment lost 3 bases, leaving 11 bases of the junction unmatched. The CDR3 is 16 amino acids. Germline V gives CDR1 SGDLS, CDR2 YYNGEE. The CDR3 loop is CASSGSLDRGGYGYTF. For the CDR3, the DNA is TGTGCCAGCAGCGGGTCATTGGACAGGGGCGGGTATGGCTACACCTTC.

V is TRBV7-9 and J is TRBJ1-2; 8 nucleotides line up with TRBD1. CDR1 SEHNR and CDR2 FQNEAQ come from the germline V gene (reference sequence). Germline trimming cut 4 bases from V and 8 bases from J; bases unmatched to any gene: 3. This CDR3 spans 12 amino acids. CDR3 nucleotide sequence: TGTGCCAGCAGCTCAGGGGGCCGGGGCTACACCTTC. Translated: CASSSGGRGYTF.

This clone has just a few counts. The chain joins TRBV18 to TRBJ2-1; TRBD1 is a possible D gene (6 bases). V shed 1 base and J shed 10 bases, with 14 bases lying between them. The CDR3 length is 14 residues. CDR1 is KGHSH, CDR2 LQKENI, per germline. CDR3 bases: TGTGCCAGCTCACCACGCCGGGACATCAGGGAGCAGTTCTTC. It yields the protein CASSPRRDIREQFF.

This clone was detected ten times or more. The chain employs TRBV4-3 and TRBJ2-2, with 8 bases matching TRBD1. The CDR3 has 14 amino acids. The trim removed 1 base at V and 7 bases at J, leaving 2 bases unmatched. CDR1 LGHNA and CDR2 YSLEER come from the germline V gene. CDR3 DNA: TGCGCCAGCAGCCAAGGGACAGGGAGCGGGGAGCTGTTTTTT. Amino acid sequence: CASSQGTGSGELFF.

This clone appeared a few times. The chain joins TRBV11-3 to TRBJ2-2; TRBD2 aligns across 8 bases. V was pared by 1 base and J by 1 base, with 5 bases of the junction left unmatched. Looked up from germline, CDR1 is SGHNT and CDR2 is YENEEA. The CDR3 is 17 residues long. The DNA of the CDR3 is TGTGCCAGCAGCTTAGGCTCTACTAGCGGGAACACCGGGGAGCTGTTTTTT. Residues: CASSLGSTSGNTGELFF.

The chain is built from TRBV11-2 and TRBJ2-3; 10 bases agree with TRBD2. The germline V gene encodes CDR1 SGHAT and CDR2 FQNNGV. V trimming: 5 bases; J trimming: 5 bases; junction bases outside the gene matches: 10. CDR3 length: 16 residues. CDR3 sequence: CASSVGLAGGIDTQYF. As DNA, the CDR3 is TGTGCCAGCAGCGTCGGTTTAGCGGGAGGTATAGATACGCAGTATTTT.

This clone was picked up many times. This rearrangement joins TRBV14 to TRBJ2-3; maybe TRBD2 (6 bases). The CDR3 length is 13 residues. CDR1 and CDR2 from the germline V gene are SGHDN and FVKESK. V gave up 4 bases and J gave up 5 bases, with 10 bases separating them. Written as DNA, the CDR3 is TGTGCCAGCAGCCCGACGGGAGAAGATACGCAGTATTTT. Translation: CASSPTGEDTQYF.

The sample holds a few counts of this clone. The chain is built from TRBV5-1 and TRBJ1-1; D not certain. The germline gives CDR1 SGHRS, CDR2 YFSETQ. Deletions cut 5 bases from V and 4 bases from J, with 12 bases between. This CDR3 comprises 13 residues. CDR3 bases: TGCGCCAGCAGGGGCTTGATCGGCACTGAAGCTTTCTTT. It codes for CASRGLIGTEAFF.

The V call is TRBV5-4, the J call TRBJ1-1; D is uncertain. With 3 bases removed from V and 1 base from J, the gap between germline ends came to 16 bases. The CDR3 loop spans 16 amino acids. CDR1 is SGHNT and CDR2 is YYREEE in the germline V gene (reference sequence). The CDR3, as DNA: TGTGCCAGCAGCTCACGGACGGGGATCGGGAACACTGAAGCTTTCTTT. This encodes CASSSRTGIGNTEAFF.

The chain has TRBV6-4 and TRBJ2-3; D remains ambiguous. V lost 4 bases, J lost 2 bases, and 13 bases lay in between. CDR3 length: 15 residues. Per germline, CDR1 MRHNA and CDR2 SNTAGT. The CDR3 nucleotides are TGTGCCAGCAGTGCTCTTGGCGGAGTCACAGATACGCAGTATTTT. Its protein is CASSALGGVTDTQYF.

This clone turned up a few times. The J gene is TRBJ2-5, the V gene TRBV5-8, with D possibly TRBD2 on 5 matching bases. Germline values: CDR1 SGHTS, CDR2 YDEGEE. CDR3 length: 16 amino acids. Trimming shortened V by 1 base and J by 0 bases, and 13 bases separated the two germline ends. The CDR3 DNA is TGTGCCAGCAGCTTGTTCCGGTTCGGGAACCAAGAGACCCAGTACTTC. Protein product: CASSLFRFGNQETQYF.

This chain joins TRBV5-4 and TRBJ2-2; tentative D call: TRBD1 (5 bases). The length of the CDR3 is 15 residues. CDR1 SGHNT and CDR2 YYREEE come from the germline V gene (reference sequence). Between the trimmed V and J ends, which lost 4 bases and 4 bases, there was a span of 14 bases. CDR3 nucleotide sequence: TGTGCCAGCAGCCCTCCCCACAGGAGCACCGGGGAGCTGTTTTTT. It specifies CASSPPHRSTGELFF.

This clone appeared a few times. The V gene is TRBV5-1, the J gene TRBJ2-3, with 7 positions matching TRBD1. The CDR3 runs 15 residues. Per the germline V gene, CDR1 is SGHRS and CDR2 is YFSETQ. V shed 3 bases and J 1 base; nucleotides not matched to a gene: 5. CDR3 region: CASSSFQGGTDTQYF. CDR3 coding DNA: TGCGCCAGCAGCTCTTTCCAGGGGGGCACAGATACGCAGTATTTT.

The chain couples TRBV19 to TRBJ1-4; D not resolved. Germline CDR1 and CDR2: LNHDA and SQIVND (reference sequence). The CDR3 consists of 15 residues. Trimming took 6 bases from V and 0 from J, leaving 11 bases between them. This CDR3 is CASRLDMATNEKLFF. The CDR3 DNA reads as TGTGCCAGTAGACTAGACATGGCAACTAATGAAAAACTGTTTTTT.